The 5 T cell receptor beta chains in this list originate from one sample, sequenced in a study of CD8 T cells in ankylosing spondylitis. Study outcomes and limitations: Ankylosing spondylitis blood appeared to be characterized by a TCR beta motif of under ten highly homologous variants.

Each CDR3 protein is one row after TCRdb ran MiXCR on the 5' RACE reads. The sample has fewer than 750,000 distinct CDR3 sequences; roughly 19% are singletons. These receptors lack a known antigen. The source material was blood, either unsorted or a sorted T cell fraction (not recorded which). These receptors originate from a male donor with ankylosing spondylitis.

The chain joins TRBV19 to TRBJ2-1; 12 bases map to TRBD2. The V gene end was trimmed by 7 bases and the J gene end by 2 bases; junction bases not matched to a gene: 15. The length of the CDR3 is 19 residues. Germline CDR1 LNHDA, CDR2 SQIVND (reference sequence). The CDR3 nucleotides are TGTGCCAGTACCCCTAGCGGGAGGGGCCTGTCAGTCGCCTACAATGAGCAGTTCTTC. Protein product: CASTPSGRGLSVAYNEQFF.

This clonotype was seen many times. The chain has TRBV29-1 and TRBJ2-4, with a tentative D call TRBD1 (5 bases). CDR3 length: 12 residues. V was clipped by 7 bases and J by 7 bases, with 14 bases between them. Germline assignment: CDR1 SQVTM and CDR2 ANQGSEA. The CDR3 loop is CSAFGADNIQYF. In DNA, the CDR3 is TGCAGCGCGTTTGGGGCTGATAACATTCAGTACTTC. Supplemented by reference TRBV29-1 and TRBJ2-4, the full variable domain reads SAVISQKPSRDICQRGTSLTIQCQVDSQVTMMFWYRQQPGQSLTLIATANQGSEATYESGFVIDKFPISRPNLTFSTLTVSNMSPEDSSIYLCSAFGADNIQYFGAGTRLSVL.

This clonotype was found a few times. The rearrangement joins TRBV28 to TRBJ2-1; 10 nucleotides agree with TRBD1. The CDR3 runs 16 residues. The ends lost 6 bases at V and 4 bases at J; junction bases unmatched: 9. Germline CDR1 MDHEN, CDR2 SYDVKM. CDR3 region: CASSIWDRGGYNEQFF. The CDR3 coding sequence is TGTGCCAGCAGCATATGGGACAGGGGCGGGTACAATGAGCAGTTCTTC.

The chain employs TRBV20-1 and TRBJ2-1, with TRBD2 matching over 7 bases. Germline V gives CDR1 DFQATT, CDR2 SNEGSKA (reference sequence). This CDR3 region has 15 residues. V was pared by 1 base and J by 8 bases, with 11 bases of the junction left unmatched. The CDR3 sequence: CSARAARGSFDEQFF. Written as DNA, the CDR3 is TGCAGTGCTAGAGCAGCGCGGGGGAGCTTCGATGAGCAGTTCTTC.

This rearrangement joins TRBV6-1 to TRBJ1-1; TRBD1 aligns across 8 bases. The CDR3 consists of 13 residues. Trimming at V came to 8 bases and at J to 1 base, leaving 3 bases not matched to a gene. The germline CDR1 and CDR2 sequences are MNHNS and SASEGT. DNA for the CDR3: TGTGCCAGCCTCGGGACAGGGAACACTGAAGCTTTCTTT. This gives the protein CASLGTGNTEAFF.